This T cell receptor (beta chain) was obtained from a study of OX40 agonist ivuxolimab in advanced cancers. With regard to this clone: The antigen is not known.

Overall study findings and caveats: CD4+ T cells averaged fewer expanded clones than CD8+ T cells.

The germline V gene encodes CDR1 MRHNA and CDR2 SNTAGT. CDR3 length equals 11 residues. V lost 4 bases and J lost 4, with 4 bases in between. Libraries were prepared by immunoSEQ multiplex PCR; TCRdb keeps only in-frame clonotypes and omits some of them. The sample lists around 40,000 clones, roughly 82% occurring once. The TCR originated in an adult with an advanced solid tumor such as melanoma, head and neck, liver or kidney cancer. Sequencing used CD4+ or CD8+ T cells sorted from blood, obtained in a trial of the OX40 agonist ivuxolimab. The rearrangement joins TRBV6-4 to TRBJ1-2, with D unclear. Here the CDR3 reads CASSGSYGYTF. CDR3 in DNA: TGTGCCAGCAGTGGAAGCTATGGCTACACCTTC.